The rows below give T cell receptor beta chains drawn from one sample of a study of blood T cell repertoires in COVID-19. Data came from immunoSEQ multiplex PCR; TCRdb stores just in-frame clones and leaves some out. The table records more than 100,000 clones, 84% of them present only once. Sequencing was carried out using peripheral blood. The receptor source for this set is a human donor in a cohort sampled during active COVID-19. The CDR3 runs from the conserved cysteine through the conserved F or W. The order of the fields is CDR3 length, clone size, J gene, D gene, V gene, CDR3 DNA, CDR3 protein. The D gene is left open where the match is weak. Rows give clone size only sometimes, using once, few, many, or a class for an expanded clone.

length: 15; size: NA; J: TRBJ2-7; D: TRBD1; V: TRBV27; DNA: TGTGCCAGCAGAAAGTCCGGGACAGGGGCACACGAGCAGTACTTC; CDR3: CASRKSGTGAHEQYF
length: 18; size: NA; J: TRBJ2-1; D: TRBD2; V: TRBV7-3; DNA: TGTGCCAGCAGCCCGATTGGGACTAGCGGGCCCTTCTACAATGAGCAGTTCTTC; CDR3: CASSPIGTSGPFYNEQFF
length: 16; size: NA; J: TRBJ2-7; D: TRBD2; V: TRBV5-1; DNA: TGCGCCAGCAGCTTGGCCTCGAGAGGGAGGGGCTACGAGCAGTACTTC; CDR3: CASSLASRGRGYEQYF
length: 14; size: NA; J: TRBJ1-3; D: NA; V: TRBV6-2/TRBV6-3; DNA: TGTGCCAGCAGCAACGGGTGGGCTGGAAACACCATATATTTT; CDR3: CASSNGWAGNTIYF
length: 14; size: NA; J: TRBJ1-4; D: NA; V: TRBV5-1; DNA: TGCGCCAGCAGCCGGCAGCAGGGTTATGAAAAACTGTTTTTT; CDR3: CASSRQQGYEKLFF
length: 17; size: few; J: TRBJ1-1; D: NA; V: TRBV7-9; DNA: TGTGCCAGCAGCTTAGTGGGATGGCGGGGAATGAACACTGAAGCTTTCTTT; CDR3: CASSLVGWRGMNTEAFF
length: 18; size: NA; J: TRBJ2-7; D: TRBD2; V: TRBV27; DNA: TGTGCCAGCAGTCCCCGGGGGGGAGGCAGTCCCTTCGGGTACGAGCAGTACTTC; CDR3: CASSPRGGGSPFGYEQYF
length: 13; size: once; J: TRBJ1-1; D: NA; V: TRBV10-1; DNA: TGCGCCAGCAGTGACCACACGGTACCGCGGGCTTTCTTT; CDR3: CASSDHTVPRAFF
length: 15; size: NA; J: TRBJ1-3; D: NA; V: TRBV3-1/TRBV3-2; DNA: TGTGCCAGCAGCCAAAATACTTACTCTGGAAACACCATATATTTT; CDR3: CASSQNTYSGNTIYF
length: 15; size: NA; J: TRBJ1-1; D: NA; V: TRBV6-2/TRBV6-3; DNA: TGTGCCAGCAGTTACCTGCTGACAGGCAGAGCTGAAGCTTTCTTT; CDR3: CASSYLLTGRAEAFF